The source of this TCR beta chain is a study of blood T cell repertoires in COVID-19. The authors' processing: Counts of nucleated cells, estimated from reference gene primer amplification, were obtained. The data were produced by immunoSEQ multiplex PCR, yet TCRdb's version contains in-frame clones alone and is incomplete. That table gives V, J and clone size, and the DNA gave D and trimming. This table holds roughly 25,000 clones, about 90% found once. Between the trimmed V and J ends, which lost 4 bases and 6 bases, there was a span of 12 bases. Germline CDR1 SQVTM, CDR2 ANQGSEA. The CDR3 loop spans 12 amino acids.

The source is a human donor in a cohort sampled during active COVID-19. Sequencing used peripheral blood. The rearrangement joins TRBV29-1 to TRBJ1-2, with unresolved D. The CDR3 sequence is CSVGRTRDGYTF. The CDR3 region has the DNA TGCAGCGTTGGTCGGACGAGGGATGGCTACACCTTC.